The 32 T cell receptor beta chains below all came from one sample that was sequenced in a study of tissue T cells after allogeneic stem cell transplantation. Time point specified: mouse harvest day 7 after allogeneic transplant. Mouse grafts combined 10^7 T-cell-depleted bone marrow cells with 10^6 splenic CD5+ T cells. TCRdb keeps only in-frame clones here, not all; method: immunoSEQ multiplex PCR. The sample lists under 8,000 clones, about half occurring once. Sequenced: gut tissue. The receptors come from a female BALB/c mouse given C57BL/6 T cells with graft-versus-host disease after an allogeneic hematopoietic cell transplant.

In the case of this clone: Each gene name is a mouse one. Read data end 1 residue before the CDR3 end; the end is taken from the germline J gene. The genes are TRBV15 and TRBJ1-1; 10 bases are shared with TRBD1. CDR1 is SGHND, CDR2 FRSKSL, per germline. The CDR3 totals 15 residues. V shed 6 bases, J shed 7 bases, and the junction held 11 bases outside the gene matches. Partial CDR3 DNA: TGTGCCAGCAGGGGACAGGGGACAGGGACAAGAGAAGTCTTC. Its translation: CASRGQGTGTREVF. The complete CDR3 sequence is CASRGQGTGTREVFF.

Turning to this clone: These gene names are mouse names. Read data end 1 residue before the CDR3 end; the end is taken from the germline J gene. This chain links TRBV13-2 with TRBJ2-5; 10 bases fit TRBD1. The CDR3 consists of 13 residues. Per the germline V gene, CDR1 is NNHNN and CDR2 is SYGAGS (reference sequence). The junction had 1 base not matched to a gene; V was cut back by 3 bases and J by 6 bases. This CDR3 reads CASGGQGADTQYF. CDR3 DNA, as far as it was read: TGTGCCAGCGGTGGACAGGGGGCGGACACCCAGTAC.

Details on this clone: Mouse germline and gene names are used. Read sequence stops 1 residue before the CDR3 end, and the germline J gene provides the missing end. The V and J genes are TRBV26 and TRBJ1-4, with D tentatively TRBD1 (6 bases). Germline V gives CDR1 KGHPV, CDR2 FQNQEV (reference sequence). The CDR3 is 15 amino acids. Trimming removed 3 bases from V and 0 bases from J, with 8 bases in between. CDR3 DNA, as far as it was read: TGTGCCAGCAGTCTCACAGGGTTTTCCAACGAAAGATTATTT. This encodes CASSLTGFSNERLF. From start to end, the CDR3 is CASSLTGFSNERLFF.

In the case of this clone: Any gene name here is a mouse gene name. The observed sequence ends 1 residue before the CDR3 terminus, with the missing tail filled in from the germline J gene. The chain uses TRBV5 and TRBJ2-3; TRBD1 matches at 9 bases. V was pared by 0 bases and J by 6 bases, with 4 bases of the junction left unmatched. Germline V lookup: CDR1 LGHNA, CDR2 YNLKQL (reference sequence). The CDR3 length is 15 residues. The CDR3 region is CASSQEGTGRETLYF. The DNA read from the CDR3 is TGTGCCAGCAGCCAAGAAGGGACAGGGAGGGAAACGCTGTAT.

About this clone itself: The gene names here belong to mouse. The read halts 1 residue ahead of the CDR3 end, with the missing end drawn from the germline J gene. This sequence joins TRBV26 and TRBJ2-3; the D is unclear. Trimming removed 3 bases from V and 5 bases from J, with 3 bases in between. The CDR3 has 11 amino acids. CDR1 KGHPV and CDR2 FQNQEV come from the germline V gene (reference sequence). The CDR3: CASSLEETLYF. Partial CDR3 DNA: TGTGCCAGCAGTCTCGAAGAAACGCTGTAT.

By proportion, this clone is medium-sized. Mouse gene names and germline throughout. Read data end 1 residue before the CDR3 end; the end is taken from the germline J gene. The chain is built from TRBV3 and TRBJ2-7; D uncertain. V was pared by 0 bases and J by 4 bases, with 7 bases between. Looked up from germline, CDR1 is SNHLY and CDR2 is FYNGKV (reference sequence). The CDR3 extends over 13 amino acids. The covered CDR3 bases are TGTGCCAGCAGCTTAGCGCCAGGATATGAACAGTAC. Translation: CASSLAPGYEQY. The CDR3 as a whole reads CASSLAPGYEQYF.

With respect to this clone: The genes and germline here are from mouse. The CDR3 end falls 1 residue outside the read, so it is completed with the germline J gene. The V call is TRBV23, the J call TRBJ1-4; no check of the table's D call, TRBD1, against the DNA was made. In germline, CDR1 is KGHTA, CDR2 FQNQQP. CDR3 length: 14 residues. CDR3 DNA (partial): TGCTCCAGCAGCCCGGGACAGGGGAGCGAAAGATTATTT. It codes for CSSSPGQGSERLF. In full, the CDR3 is CSSSPGQGSERLFF.

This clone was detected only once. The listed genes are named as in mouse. The CDR3 loop reads CTCSGDWGGQNTLYF. Incomplete CDR3 DNA: TGCACCTGCAGTGGGGACTGGGGGGGTCAAAACACCTTGTAC. This chain connects TRBV1 to TRBJ2-4; TRBD2 agrees at 12 bases. Read sequence stops 1 residue before the CDR3 end, and the germline J gene provides the missing end. The CDR3 spans 15 residues. Looked up from germline, CDR1 is NSQYPW and CDR2 is LRSPGD (reference sequence). With 4 bases clipped from V and 1 base from J, the junction kept 0 bases outside the gene matches.

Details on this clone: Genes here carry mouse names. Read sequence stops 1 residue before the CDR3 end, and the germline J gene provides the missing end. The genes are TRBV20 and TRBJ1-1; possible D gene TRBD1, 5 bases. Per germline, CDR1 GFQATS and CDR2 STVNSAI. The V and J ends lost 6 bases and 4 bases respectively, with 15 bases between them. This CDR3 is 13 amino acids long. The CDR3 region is CGAPQGRGTEVFF. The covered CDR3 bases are TGTGGTGCGCCTCAGGGAAGGGGCACAGAAGTCTTC. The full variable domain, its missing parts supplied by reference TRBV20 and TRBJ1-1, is GALVYQYPRRTICKSGTSMRMECQAVGFQATSVAWYRQSPQKTFELIALSTVNSAIKYEQNFTQEKFPISHPNLSFSSMTVLNAYLEDRGLYLCGAPQGRGTEVFFGKGTRLTVV.

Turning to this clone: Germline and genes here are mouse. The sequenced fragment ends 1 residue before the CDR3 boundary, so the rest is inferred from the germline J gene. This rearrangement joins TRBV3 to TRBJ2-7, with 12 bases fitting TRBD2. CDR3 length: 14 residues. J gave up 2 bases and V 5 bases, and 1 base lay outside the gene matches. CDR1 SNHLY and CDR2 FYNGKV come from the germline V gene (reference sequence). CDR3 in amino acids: CASSRTGGAYEQYF. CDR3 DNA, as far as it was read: TGTGCCAGCAGCCGGACTGGGGGGGCCTATGAACAGTAC.

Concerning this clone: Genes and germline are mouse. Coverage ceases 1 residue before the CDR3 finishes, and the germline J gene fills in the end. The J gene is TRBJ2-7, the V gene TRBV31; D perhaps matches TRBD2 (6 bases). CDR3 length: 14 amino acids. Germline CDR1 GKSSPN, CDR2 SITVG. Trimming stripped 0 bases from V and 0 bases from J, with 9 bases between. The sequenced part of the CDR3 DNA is TGTGCCTGGAGTCTACCTGGGGTCTCCTATGAACAGTAC. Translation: CAWSLPGVSYEQY. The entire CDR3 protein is CAWSLPGVSYEQYF.

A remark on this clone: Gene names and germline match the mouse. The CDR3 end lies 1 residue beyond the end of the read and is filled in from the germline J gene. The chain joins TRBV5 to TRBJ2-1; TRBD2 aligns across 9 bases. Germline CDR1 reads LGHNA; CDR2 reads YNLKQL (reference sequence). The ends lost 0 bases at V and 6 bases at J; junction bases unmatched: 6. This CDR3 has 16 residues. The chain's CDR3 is CASSQEGGGALAEQFF. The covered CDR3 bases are TGTGCCAGCAGCCAAGAGGGTGGGGGGGCGCTTGCTGAGCAGTTC.

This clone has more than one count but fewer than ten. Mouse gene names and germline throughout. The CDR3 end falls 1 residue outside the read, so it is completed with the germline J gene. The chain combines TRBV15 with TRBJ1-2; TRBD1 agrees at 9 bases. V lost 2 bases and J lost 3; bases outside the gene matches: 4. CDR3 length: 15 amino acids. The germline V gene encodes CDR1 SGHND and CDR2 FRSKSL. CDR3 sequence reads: CASSLRTGVDSDYTF. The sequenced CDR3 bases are TGTGCCAGCAGTTTAAGGACAGGGGTCGACTCCGACTACACC.

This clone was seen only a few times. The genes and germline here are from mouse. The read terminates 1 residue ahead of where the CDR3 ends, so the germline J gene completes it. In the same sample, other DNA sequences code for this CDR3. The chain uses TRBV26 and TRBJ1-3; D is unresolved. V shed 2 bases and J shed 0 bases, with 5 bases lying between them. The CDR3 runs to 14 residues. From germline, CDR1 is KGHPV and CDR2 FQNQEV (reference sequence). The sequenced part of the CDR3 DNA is TGTGCCAGCAGTCTGACAGATTCTGGAAATACGCTCTAT. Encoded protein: CASSLTDSGNTLY. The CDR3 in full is CASSLTDSGNTLYF. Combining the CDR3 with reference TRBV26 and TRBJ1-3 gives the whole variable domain NSKVIQTPRYLVKGQGQKAKMRCIPEKGHPVVFWYQQNKNNEFKFLINFQNQEVLQQIDMTEKRFSAECPSNSPCSLEIQSSEAGDSALYLCASSLTDSGNTLYFGEGSRLIVV.

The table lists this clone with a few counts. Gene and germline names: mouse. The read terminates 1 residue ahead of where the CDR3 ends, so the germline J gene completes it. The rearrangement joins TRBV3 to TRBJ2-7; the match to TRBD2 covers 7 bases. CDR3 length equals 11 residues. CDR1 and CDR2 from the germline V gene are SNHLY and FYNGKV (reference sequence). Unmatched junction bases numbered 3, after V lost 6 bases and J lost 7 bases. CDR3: CASRRGGEQYF. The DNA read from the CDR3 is TGTGCCAGCAGGCGGGGGGGGGAACAGTAC.

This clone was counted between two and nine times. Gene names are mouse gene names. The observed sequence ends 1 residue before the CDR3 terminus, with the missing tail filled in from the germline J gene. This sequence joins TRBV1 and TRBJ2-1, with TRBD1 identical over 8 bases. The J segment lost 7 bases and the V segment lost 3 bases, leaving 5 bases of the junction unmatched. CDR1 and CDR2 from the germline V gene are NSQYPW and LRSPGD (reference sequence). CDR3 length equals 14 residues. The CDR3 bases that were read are TGCACCTGCAGTGCCCAGGGGGCAGGGGCTGAGCAGTTC. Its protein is CTCSAQGAGAEQF. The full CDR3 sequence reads CTCSAQGAGAEQFF.

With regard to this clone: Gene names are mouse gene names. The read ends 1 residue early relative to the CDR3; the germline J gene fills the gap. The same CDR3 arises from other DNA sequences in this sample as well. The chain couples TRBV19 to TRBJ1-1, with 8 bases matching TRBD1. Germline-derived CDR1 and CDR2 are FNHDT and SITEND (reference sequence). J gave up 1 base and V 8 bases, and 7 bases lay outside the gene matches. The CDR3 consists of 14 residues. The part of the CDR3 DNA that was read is TGTGCCAGTCCCCAGGGGGCGGGGAACACAGAAGTCTTC. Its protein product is CASPQGAGNTEVF. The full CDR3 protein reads CASPQGAGNTEVFF.

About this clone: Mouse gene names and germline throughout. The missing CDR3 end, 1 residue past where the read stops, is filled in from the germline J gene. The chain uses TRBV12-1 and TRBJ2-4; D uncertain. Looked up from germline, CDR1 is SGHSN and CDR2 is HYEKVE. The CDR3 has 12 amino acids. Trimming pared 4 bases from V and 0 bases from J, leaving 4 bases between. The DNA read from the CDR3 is TGTGCCAGCTCCCTTAGTCAAAACACCTTGTAC. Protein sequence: CASSLSQNTLY. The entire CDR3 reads CASSLSQNTLYF.

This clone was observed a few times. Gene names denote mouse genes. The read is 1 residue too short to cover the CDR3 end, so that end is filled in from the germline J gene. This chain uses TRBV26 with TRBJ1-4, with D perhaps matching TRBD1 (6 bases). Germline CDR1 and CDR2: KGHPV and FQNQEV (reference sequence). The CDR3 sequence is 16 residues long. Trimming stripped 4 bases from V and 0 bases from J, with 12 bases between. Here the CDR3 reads CASSPPGHISNERLFF. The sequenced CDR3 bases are TGTGCCAGCAGTCCTCCGGGACATATTTCCAACGAAAGATTATTT.

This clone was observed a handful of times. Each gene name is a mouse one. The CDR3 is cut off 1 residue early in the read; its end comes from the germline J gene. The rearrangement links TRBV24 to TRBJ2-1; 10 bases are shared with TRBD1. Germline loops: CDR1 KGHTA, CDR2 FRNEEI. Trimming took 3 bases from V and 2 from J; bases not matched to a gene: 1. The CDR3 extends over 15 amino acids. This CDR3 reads CASSLDRGHYAEQFF. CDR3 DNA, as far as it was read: TGTGCCAGCAGTCTCGACAGGGGGCACTATGCTGAGCAGTTC.

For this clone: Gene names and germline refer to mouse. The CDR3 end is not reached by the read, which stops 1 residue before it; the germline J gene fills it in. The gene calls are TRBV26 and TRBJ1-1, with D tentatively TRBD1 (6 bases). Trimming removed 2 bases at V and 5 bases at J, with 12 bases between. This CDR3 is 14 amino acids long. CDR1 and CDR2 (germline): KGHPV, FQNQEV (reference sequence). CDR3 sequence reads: CASSLGGRGTEVFF. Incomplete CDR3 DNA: TGTGCCAGCAGTCTGGGGGGGCGCGGGACAGAAGTCTTC.

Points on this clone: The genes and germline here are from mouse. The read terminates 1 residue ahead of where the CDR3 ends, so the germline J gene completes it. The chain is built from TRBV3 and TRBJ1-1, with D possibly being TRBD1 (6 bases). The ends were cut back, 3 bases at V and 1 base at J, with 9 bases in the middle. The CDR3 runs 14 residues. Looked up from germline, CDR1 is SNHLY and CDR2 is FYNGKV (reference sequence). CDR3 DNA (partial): TGTGCCAGCAGCTTCACAGGGAGGAACACAGAAGTCTTC. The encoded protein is CASSFTGRNTEVF. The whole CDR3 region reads CASSFTGRNTEVFF.

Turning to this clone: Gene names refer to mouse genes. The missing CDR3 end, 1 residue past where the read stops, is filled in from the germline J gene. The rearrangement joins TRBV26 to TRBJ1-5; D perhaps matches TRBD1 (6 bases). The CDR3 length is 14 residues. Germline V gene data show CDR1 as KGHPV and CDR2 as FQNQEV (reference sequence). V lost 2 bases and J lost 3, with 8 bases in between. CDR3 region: CASSLNRANQAPLF. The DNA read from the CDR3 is TGTGCCAGCAGTCTGAACAGGGCCAACCAGGCTCCGCTT.

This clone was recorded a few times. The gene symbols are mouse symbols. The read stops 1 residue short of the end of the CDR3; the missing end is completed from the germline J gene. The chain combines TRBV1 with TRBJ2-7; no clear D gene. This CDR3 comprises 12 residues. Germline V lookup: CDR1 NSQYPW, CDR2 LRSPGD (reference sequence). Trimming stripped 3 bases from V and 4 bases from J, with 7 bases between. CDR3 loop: CTCSAGVYEQYF. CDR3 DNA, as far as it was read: TGCACCTGCAGTGCCGGGGTTTATGAACAGTAC. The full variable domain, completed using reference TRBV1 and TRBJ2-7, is VTLLEQNPRWRLVPRGQAVNLRCILKNSQYPWMSWYQQDLQKQLQWLFTLRSPGDKEVKSLPGADYLATRVTDTELRLQVANMSQGRTLYCTCSAGVYEQYFGPGTRLTVL.

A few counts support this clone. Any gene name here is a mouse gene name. The covered CDR3 bases are TGTGCCAGCAGTATAGGGGGGCTTTCCAACGAAAGATTATTT. Residues: CASSIGGLSNERLF. The full CDR3 sequence reads CASSIGGLSNERLFF. The V call is TRBV19, the J call TRBJ1-4; D is possibly TRBD1 (6 bases). The CDR3 end is not reached by the read, which stops 1 residue before it; the germline J gene fills it in. CDR1 is FNHDT, CDR2 SITEND, per germline (reference sequence). This CDR3 comprises 15 residues. Trimming stripped 0 bases from V and 0 bases from J, with 6 bases between.

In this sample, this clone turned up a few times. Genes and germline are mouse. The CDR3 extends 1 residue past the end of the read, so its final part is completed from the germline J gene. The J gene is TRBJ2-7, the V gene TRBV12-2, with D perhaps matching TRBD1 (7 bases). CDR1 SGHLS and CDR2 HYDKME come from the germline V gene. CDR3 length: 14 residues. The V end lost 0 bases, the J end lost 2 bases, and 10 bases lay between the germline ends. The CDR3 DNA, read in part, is TGTGCCAGCTCTCTCGAGGGGGCGCCCTATGAACAGTAC. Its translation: CASSLEGAPYEQY. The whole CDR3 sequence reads CASSLEGAPYEQYF.

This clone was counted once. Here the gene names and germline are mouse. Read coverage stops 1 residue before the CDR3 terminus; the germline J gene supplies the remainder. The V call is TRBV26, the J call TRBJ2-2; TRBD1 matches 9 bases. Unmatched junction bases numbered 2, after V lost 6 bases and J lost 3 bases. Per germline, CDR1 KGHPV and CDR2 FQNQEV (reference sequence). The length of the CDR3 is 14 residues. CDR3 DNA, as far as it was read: TGTGCCAGCAGGCGGACAGGGGACACCGGGCAGCTCTAC. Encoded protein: CASRRTGDTGQLY. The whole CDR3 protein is CASRRTGDTGQLYF.

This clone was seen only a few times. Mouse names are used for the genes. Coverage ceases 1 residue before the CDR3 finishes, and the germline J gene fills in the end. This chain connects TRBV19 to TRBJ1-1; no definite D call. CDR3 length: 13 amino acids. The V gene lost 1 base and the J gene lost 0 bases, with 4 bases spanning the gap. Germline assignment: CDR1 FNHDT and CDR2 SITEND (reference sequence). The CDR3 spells CASSIRANTEVFF. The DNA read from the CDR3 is TGTGCCAGCAGTATAAGGGCAAACACAGAAGTCTTC.

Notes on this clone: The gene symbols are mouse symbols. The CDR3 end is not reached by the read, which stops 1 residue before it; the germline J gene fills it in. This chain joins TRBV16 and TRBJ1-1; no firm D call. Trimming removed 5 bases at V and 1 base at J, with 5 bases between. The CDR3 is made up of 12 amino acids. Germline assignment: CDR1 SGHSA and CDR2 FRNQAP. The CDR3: CASSTQNTEVFF. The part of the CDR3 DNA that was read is TGTGCAAGCAGCACGCAAAACACAGAAGTCTTC.

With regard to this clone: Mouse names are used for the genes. The DNA read from the CDR3 is TGCACCTGCAGCCGGGACAGGGGGAATTCTGGAAATACGCTCTAT. Its translation is CTCSRDRGNSGNTLY. Given in full, the CDR3 is CTCSRDRGNSGNTLYF. The J gene is TRBJ1-3, the V gene TRBV1, with 11 bases aligning to TRBD1. The CDR3 end falls 1 residue outside the read, so it is completed with the germline J gene. The trim removed 6 bases at V and 0 bases at J, leaving 4 bases unmatched. Germline V CDR1 and CDR2: NSQYPW, LRSPGD (reference sequence). CDR3 length: 16 residues.

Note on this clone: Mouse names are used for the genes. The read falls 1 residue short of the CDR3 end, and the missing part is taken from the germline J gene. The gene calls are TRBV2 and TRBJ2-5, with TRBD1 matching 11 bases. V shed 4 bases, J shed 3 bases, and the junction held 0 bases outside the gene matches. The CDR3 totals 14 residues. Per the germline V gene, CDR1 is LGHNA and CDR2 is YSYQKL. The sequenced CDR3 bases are TGTGCCAGCAGCCGGGACAGGGGGCAAGACACCCAGTAC. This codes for CASSRDRGQDTQY. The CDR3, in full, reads CASSRDRGQDTQYF. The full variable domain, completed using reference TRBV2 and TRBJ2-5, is DPKIIQKPKYLVAVTGSEKILICEQYLGHNAMYWYRQSAKKPLEFMFSYSYQKLMDNQTASSRFQPQSSKKNHLDLQITALKPDDSATYFCASSRDRGQDTQYFGPGTRLLVL.

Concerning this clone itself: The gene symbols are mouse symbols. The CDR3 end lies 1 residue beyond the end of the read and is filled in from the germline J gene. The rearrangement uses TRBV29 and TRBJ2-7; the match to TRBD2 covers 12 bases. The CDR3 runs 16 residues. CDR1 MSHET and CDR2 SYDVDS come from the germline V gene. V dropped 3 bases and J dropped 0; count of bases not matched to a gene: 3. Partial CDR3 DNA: TGTGCTAGCAGTTTGGGGACTGGGGGGTTCTCCTATGAACAGTAC. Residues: CASSLGTGGFSYEQY. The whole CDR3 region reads CASSLGTGGFSYEQYF.